This T cell receptor beta chain derives from a study of patients and donors after allogeneic stem cell transplantation (dated by TCRdb to about 2020). Library prep was done by RT-PCR. The instrument given in TCRdb is NextSeq 550. TCRdb ran its own pipeline on the public reads, namely fastp trimming at Q25 and MiXCR clone calling, and kept in-frame beta chains. Under each unique CDR3 protein, matching rows form one entry showing the most common genes and DNA. The table for this sample lists approximately 200,000 distinct CDR3 sequences; around 40% of them were counted only once. The top ten constitute 11% of the sample. This clonotype has more than one count but fewer than ten. No cognate antigen has been identified for it. No base qualities exist here, and no much larger clone lies one base off it. CDR1 is given as DFQATT and CDR2 as SNEGSKA, both from the germline V gene (reference sequence). Including the terminal cysteine and phenylalanine, the CDR3 comprises 13 residues. The kept DNA is CDR3 alone, 39 bases in frame from the first base. The V and J ends are trimmed by 5 bases and 3 bases, leaving 14 bases between them.

The sequenced sample was blood, either unsorted or a sorted T cell fraction (not recorded which). The origin of this receptor is a human donor who was either an allogeneic HSCT recipient or a stem cell or donor lymphocyte infusion donor (not recorded which). It is not recorded whose cells these are; they may come from a transplant donor. The sequence links TRBV20-1 to TRBJ2-7, and the D gene may be TRBD1, 6 bases matching. The DNA is TGCAGTGCTCAAGGACTGGACAGCTACGAGCAGTACTTC. This encodes CSAQGLDSYEQYF.